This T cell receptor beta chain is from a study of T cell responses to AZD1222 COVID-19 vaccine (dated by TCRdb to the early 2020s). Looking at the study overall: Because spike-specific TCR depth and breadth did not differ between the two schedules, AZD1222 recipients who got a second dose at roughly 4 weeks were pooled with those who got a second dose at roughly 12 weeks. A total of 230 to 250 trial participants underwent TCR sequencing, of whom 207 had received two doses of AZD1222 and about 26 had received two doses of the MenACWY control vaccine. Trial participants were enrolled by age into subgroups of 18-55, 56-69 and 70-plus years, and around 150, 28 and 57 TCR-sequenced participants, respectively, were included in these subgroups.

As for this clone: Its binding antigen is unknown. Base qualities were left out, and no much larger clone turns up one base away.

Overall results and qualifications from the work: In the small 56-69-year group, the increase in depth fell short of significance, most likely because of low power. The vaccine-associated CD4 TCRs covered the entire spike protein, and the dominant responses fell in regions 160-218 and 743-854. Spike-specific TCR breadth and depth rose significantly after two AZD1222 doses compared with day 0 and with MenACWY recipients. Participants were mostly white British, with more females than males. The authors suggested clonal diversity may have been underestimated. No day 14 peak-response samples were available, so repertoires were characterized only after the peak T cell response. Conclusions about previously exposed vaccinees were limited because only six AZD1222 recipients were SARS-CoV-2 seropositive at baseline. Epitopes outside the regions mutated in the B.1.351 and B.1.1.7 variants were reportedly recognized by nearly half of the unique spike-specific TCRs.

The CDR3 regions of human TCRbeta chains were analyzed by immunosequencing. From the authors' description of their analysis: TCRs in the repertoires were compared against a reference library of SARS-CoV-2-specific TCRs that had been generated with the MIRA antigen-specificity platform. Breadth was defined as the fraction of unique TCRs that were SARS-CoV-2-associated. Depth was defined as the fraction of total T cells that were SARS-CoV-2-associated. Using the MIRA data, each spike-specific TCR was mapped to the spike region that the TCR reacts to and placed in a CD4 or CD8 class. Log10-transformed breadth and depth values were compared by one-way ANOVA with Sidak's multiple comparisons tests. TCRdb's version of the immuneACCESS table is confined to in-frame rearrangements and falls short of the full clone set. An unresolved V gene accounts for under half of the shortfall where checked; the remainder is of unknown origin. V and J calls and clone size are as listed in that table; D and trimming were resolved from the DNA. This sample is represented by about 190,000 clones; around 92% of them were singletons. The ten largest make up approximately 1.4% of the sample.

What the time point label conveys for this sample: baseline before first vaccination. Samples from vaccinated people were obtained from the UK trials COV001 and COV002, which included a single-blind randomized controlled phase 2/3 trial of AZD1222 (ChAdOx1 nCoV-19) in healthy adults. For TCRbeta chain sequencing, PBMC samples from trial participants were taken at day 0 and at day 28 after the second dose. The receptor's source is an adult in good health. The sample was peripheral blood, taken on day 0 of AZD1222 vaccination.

The nucleotide sequence reads as follows: TGTGCCAGCAGCTTAGAGTGGGACAATCAGCCCCAGCATTTT. Its product reads: CASSLEWDNQPQHF. The chain is assembled from TRBV7-9 and TRBJ1-5, with no confidently assigned D gene. The CDR3 goes from the cysteine to the phenylalanine over 14 residues. Only CDR3 DNA remains: 42 bases, in frame from the first base. Via the germline V gene (reference sequence), CDR1 is SEHNR and CDR2 FQNEAQ. V lost 1 base and J lost 3 bases; the stretch between them is 7 bases long.